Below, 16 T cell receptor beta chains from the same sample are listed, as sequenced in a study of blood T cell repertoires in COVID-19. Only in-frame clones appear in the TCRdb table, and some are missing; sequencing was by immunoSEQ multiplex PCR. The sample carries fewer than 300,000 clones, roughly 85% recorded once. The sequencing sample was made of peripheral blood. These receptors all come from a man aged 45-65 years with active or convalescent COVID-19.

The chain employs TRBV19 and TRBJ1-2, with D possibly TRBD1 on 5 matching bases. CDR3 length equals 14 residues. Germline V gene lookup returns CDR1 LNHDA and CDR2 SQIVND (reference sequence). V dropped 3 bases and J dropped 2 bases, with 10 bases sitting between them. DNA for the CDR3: TGTGCCAGTAGTATTACAGGAAGGAACTATGGCTACACCTTC. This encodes CASSITGRNYGYTF.

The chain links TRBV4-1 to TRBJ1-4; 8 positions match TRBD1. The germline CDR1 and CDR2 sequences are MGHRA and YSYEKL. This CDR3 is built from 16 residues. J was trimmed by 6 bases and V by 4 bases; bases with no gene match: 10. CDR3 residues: CASSPLGPGGDEKLFF. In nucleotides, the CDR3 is TGCGCCAGCAGCCCCCTGGGTCCAGGGGGCGATGAAAAACTGTTTTTT.

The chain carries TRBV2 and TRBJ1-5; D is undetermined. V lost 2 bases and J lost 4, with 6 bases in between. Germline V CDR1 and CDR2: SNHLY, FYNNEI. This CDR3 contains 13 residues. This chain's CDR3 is CASSEIPNQPQHF. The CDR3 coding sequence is TGTGCCAGCAGTGAAATCCCGAATCAGCCCCAGCATTTT.

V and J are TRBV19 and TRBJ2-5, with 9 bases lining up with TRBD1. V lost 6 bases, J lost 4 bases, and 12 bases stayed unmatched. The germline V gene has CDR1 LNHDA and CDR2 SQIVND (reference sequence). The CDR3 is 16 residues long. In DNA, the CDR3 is TGTGCCAGTAGGAATTCCGACAGGGGGGTTTCAGAGACCCAGTACTTC. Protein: CASRNSDRGVSETQYF.

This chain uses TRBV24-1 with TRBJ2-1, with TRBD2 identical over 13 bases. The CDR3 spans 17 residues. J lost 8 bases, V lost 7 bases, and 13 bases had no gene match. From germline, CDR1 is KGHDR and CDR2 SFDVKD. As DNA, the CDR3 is TGTGCCACCAGCGGAAATGCCGGGACTAGCGGGATGTATGAGCAGTTCTTC. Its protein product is CATSGNAGTSGMYEQFF.

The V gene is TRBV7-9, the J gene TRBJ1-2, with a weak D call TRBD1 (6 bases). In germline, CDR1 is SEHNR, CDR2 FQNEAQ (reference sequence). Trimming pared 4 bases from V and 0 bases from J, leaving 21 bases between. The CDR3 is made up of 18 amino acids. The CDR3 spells CASSSPGGGEPTNYGYTF. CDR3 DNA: TGTGCCAGCAGCTCCCCGGGTGGGGGCGAACCTACTAACTATGGCTACACCTTC.

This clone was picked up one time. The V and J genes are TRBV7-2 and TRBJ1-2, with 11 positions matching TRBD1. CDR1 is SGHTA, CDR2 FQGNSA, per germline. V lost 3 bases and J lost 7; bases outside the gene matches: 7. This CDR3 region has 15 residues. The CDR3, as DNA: TGTGCCAGCAGCTTCCTGGACAGGGGGCGGGGTGGCTACACCTTC. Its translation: CASSFLDRGRGGYTF.

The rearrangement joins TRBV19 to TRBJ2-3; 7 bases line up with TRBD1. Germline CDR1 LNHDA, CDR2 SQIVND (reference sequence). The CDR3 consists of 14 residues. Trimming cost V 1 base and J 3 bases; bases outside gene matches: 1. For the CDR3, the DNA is TGTGCCAGTAGTATAGGCAGGGGGACAGATACGCAGTATTTT. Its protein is CASSIGRGTDTQYF.

The CDR3 loop is CASSLAGGTRGYTF. The DNA of the CDR3 is TGTGCCAGCAGCTTAGCGGGGGGTACACGGGGCTACACCTTC. The chain links TRBV7-9 to TRBJ1-2; possible D gene TRBD1, 5 bases. Germline CDR1 and CDR2: SEHNR and FQNEAQ (reference sequence). Trimming pared 0 bases from V and 8 bases from J, leaving 13 bases between. This CDR3 has 14 residues.

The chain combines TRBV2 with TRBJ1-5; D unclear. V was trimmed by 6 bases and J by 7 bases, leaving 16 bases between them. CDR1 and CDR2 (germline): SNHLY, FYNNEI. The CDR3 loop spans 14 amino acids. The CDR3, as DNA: TGTGCCAGCAGCCCCGGGAGGGAAGGGCAGCCCCAGCATTTT. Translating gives CASSPGREGQPQHF.

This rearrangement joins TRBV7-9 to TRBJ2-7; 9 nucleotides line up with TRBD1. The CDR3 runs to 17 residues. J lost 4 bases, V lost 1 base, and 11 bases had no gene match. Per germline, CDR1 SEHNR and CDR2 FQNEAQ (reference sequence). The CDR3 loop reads CASSLGFSGTGQYEQYF. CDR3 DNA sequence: TGTGCCAGCAGCTTAGGATTTAGTGGGACAGGGCAGTACGAGCAGTACTTC. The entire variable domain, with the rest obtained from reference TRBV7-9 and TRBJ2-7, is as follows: DTGVSQNPRHKITKRGQNVTFRCDPISEHNRLYWYRQTLGQGPEFLTYFQNEAQLEKSRLLSDRFSAERPKGSFSTLEIQRTEQGDSAMYLCASSLGFSGTGQYEQYFGPGTRLTVT.

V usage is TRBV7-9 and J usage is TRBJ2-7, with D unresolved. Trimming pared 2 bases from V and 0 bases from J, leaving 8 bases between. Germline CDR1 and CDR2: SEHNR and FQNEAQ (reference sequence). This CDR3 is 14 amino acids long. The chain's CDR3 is CASSLFASSYEQYF. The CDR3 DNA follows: TGTGCCAGCAGCTTATTCGCGAGCTCCTACGAGCAGTACTTC.

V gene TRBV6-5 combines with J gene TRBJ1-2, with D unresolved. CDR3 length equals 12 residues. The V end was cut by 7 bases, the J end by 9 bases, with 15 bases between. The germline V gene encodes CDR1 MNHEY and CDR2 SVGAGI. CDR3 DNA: TGTGCCAGCACCACAACCGGGGTGAGCTACACCTTC. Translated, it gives CASTTTGVSYTF.

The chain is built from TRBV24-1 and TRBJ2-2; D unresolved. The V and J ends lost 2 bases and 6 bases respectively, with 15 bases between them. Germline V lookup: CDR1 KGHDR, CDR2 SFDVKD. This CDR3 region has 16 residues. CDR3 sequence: CATSDSRVSEAGELFF. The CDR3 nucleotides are TGTGCCACCAGTGATTCTCGTGTCAGCGAGGCCGGGGAGCTGTTTTTT.

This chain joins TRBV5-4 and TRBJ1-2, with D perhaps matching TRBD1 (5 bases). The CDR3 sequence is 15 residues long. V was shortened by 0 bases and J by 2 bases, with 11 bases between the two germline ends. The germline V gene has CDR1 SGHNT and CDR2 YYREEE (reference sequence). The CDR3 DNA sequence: TGTGCCAGCAGCTTGGCCTCCAGGGCAAACTATGGCTACACCTTC. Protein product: CASSLASRANYGYTF.

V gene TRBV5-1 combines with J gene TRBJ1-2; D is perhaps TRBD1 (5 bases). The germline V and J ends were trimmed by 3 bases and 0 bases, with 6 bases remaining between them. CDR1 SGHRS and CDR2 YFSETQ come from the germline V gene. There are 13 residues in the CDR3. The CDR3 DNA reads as TGCGCCAGCAGCTCGACAGCTAACTATGGCTACACCTTC. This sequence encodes CASSSTANYGYTF.